This TCR beta chain was profiled in a study of cytomegalovirus exposure and HLA in healthy donors. Germline V gene data show CDR1 as SGHAT and CDR2 as FQNNGV. With 1 base removed from V and 2 bases from J, the gap between germline ends came to 12 bases. This CDR3 is 15 amino acids long. 60 Vbeta and 13 Jbeta primers were used in PCR. Assay used: immunoSEQ multiplex PCR; TCRdb lists only in-frame clones, some missing. The table shows about 110,000 clones, with under 85% occurring only once. As for this clone: Its antigen is currently unknown.

Donors in the study were healthy people who gave bone marrow. Study observations and caveats: For presence/absence analyses, sequencing depth was assumed to be roughly uniform across donors. Most TCR sequences showed up rarely, but some public TCRs showed up in many donors. Later genetic work tied a missense DCLRE1C variant to beta-chain V and J trimming.

Sequencing was carried out using PBMCs. The chain has TRBV11-2 and TRBJ2-7; perhaps TRBD2 as D (5 bases). This TCR derives from a young man in good health and CMV-seropositive. CDR3 bases: TGTGCCAGCAGCTTAGCAACGGGGAACCCCTACGAGCAGTACTTC. Translating it yields CASSLATGNPYEQYF.